The clone carrying this T cell receptor (beta chain) was counted a single time. Authors' analysis steps: The authors estimated nucleated cell counts from reference gene primer amplification. Repertoires were generated with immunoSEQ multiplex PCR, while TCRdb's copy carries only in-frame clones and drops some. D and trimming come from the DNA, and the V and J calls and clone size come from that table. The sample lists some 70,000 clones; about nine tenths were seen once. The data belong to a study of blood T cell repertoires in COVID-19. Across the whole study: Acute and convalescent COVID-19 samples came from the United States, Italy and Spain. PBMCs, B-cell-depleted T cells, or T cells provided the cDNA or gDNA that made up the material.

Sequences were obtained from peripheral blood. The clonotype originates from a woman between 65 and 79 years old with acute or convalescent COVID-19.

The CDR3: CASSRGLNYGYTF. The CDR3 nucleotides are TGTGCCAGCAGCAGGGGGCTAAACTATGGCTACACCTTC. The V call is TRBV6-5, the J call TRBJ1-2; TRBD1 matches 8 bases. There are 13 residues in the CDR3. The ends lost 6 bases at V and 2 bases at J; junction bases unmatched: 2. The V gene's germline CDR1 is MNHEY and CDR2 SVGAGI.